This TCR beta chain appears in the sequencing data of a study of identical twins. Study-wide results and limits: Shared out-of-frame alpha sequences (those common to twins) showed excess low generation probability. Insertions were reduced in abundant cord blood beta clonotypes but not in memory repertoires. Models predicted less out-of-frame TCR alpha sharing in monozygotic twins than was found.

The V end was cut by 1 base, the J end by 9 bases, with 13 bases between. This CDR3 spans 14 amino acids. CDR1 is SGHTA, CDR2 FQGNSA, per germline. With template switching, a universal primer site was added, and the cDNA carried unique molecular identifiers. Using its own MiXCR run on the 5' RACE reads, TCRdb lists one record per CDR3 protein. The sample shows 700,000 or so distinct CDR3 sequences, about 9.4% of them seen only once. On this clonotype itself: Its target is unknown.

Another study also made use of these data, one on yellow fever vaccine responses in identical twins.

The TCR comes from a woman aged 18-30 years in good health. This chain joins TRBV7-2 and TRBJ2-1, with D uncertain. Material: PBMCs. The CDR3 region has the DNA TGTGCCAGCAGCTTAGAAGGCTGGAGATCTGAGCAGTTCTTC. As protein: CASSLEGWRSEQFF.